Below, 11 T cell receptor beta chains from the same sample are listed, as sequenced in a study of blood T cell repertoires in COVID-19. Only in-frame clones appear in the TCRdb table, and some are missing; sequencing was by immunoSEQ multiplex PCR. The sample consists of just over 350,000 clones, about 86% of them appearing once. The sample was peripheral blood. These TCRs come from a woman in her sixties or seventies with COVID-19, enrolled during active disease.

The V call is TRBV18, the J call TRBJ1-1; possible D gene TRBD1, 5 bases. Germline V gene data show CDR1 as KGHSH and CDR2 as LQKENI. Trimming shortened V by 3 bases and J by 1 base, and 9 bases separated the two germline ends. The length of the CDR3 is 14 residues. The CDR3 loop reads CASSPGLENTEAFF. CDR3 DNA: TGTGCCAGCTCACCGGGACTTGAGAACACTGAAGCTTTCTTT.

This chain connects TRBV18 to TRBJ2-7; 11 bases line up with TRBD1. The CDR3 has 13 residues. V lost 7 bases, J lost 4 bases, and 3 bases stayed unmatched. CDR1 is KGHSH, CDR2 LQKENI, per germline. CDR3 in amino acids: CASCRDRGYEQYF. The CDR3 DNA follows: TGTGCCAGCTGCCGGGACAGGGGGTACGAGCAGTACTTC.

This rearrangement joins TRBV6-5 to TRBJ1-2; no clear D. CDR3 length: 14 amino acids. In germline, CDR1 is MNHEY, CDR2 SVGAGI. Trimming shortened V by 6 bases and J by 2 bases, and 13 bases separated the two germline ends. The CDR3 sequence is CASRWMGRNYGYTF. The CDR3 coding sequence is TGTGCCAGCAGGTGGATGGGCCGAAACTATGGCTACACCTTC.

V gene TRBV12-5 combines with J gene TRBJ2-1; TRBD2 matches 7 bases. CDR3 length: 16 residues. Trimming took 1 base from V and 4 from J; bases not matched to a gene: 7. The germline CDR1 and CDR2 sequences are LGHNT and FRNRAP. CDR3 DNA sequence: TGTGCTAGTGGTTTGGCGCTGCTAGCGGTATACAATGAGCAGTTCTTC. It specifies CASGLALLAVYNEQFF.

The CDR3 reads CASSFPRQGIEKLFF. The CDR3 DNA sequence: TGTGCCAGCAGTTTCCCCCGGCAGGGGATTGAAAAACTGTTTTTT. The chain links TRBV28 to TRBJ1-4; the D gene is possibly TRBD1 (6 bases). CDR1 is MDHEN, CDR2 SYDVKM, per germline. Trimming stripped 3 bases from V and 7 bases from J, with 15 bases between. This CDR3 region has 15 residues.

The chain employs TRBV7-2 and TRBJ1-2; D is perhaps TRBD1 (5 bases). The CDR3 extends over 14 amino acids. Germline V gives CDR1 SGHTA, CDR2 FQGNSA. V was clipped by 5 bases and J by 11 bases, with 21 bases between them. This CDR3 is CASSRRARGDHYTF. Written as DNA, the CDR3 is TGTGCCAGCAGCCGCCGGGCCCGGGGGGATCATTACACCTTC. Complete variable domain (other parts from reference TRBV7-2 and TRBJ1-2): GAGVSQSPSNKVTEKGKDVELRCDPISGHTALYWYRQSLGQGLEFLIYFQGNSAPDKSGLPSDRFSAERTGGSVSTLTIQRTQQEDSAVYLCASSRRARGDHYTFGSGTRLTVV.

The chain couples TRBV12-5 to TRBJ2-7; 8 bases are a match to TRBD1. This CDR3 has 15 amino acids. V was clipped by 1 base and J by 2 bases; unmatched bases: 4. Germline values: CDR1 LGHNT, CDR2 FRNRAP. CDR3 in DNA: TGTGCTAGTGGTTTGGACAGGGGGGCTACCTACGAGCAGTACTTC. Protein product: CASGLDRGATYEQYF.

The chain joins TRBV27 to TRBJ1-1, with a possible D match to TRBD1 (5 bases). The length of the CDR3 is 15 residues. Trimming took off 1 base at V and 1 base at J, with 10 bases between the two ends. CDR1 is MNHEY, CDR2 SMNVEV, per germline (reference sequence). This chain's CDR3 is CASSLLGGGNTEAFF. CDR3 sequence (DNA): TGTGCCAGCAGTTTATTGGGGGGAGGGAACACTGAAGCTTTCTTT.

This chain joins TRBV9 and TRBJ1-3; D perhaps matches TRBD1 (5 bases). The CDR3 is made up of 15 amino acids. Germline assignment: CDR1 SGDLS and CDR2 YYNGEE. Between the trimmed V and J ends, which lost 4 bases and 0 bases, there was a span of 11 bases. In DNA, the CDR3 is TGTGCCAGCAGCCCTCGCCAGGGCTCTGGAAACACCATATATTTT. Protein sequence: CASSPRQGSGNTIYF. Together with reference TRBV9 and TRBJ1-3, the CDR3 gives the full variable domain: DSGVTQTPKHLITATGQRVTLRCSPRSGDLSVYWYQQSLDQGLQFLIQYYNGEERAKGNILERFSAQQFPDLHSELNLSSLELGDSALYFCASSPRQGSGNTIYFGEGSWLTVV.

V and J are TRBV19 and TRBJ2-3; 9 bases are shared with TRBD2. This CDR3 comprises 15 residues. CDR1 is LNHDA, CDR2 SQIVND, per germline (reference sequence). V lost 5 bases and J lost 1; bases outside the gene matches: 4. CDR3 bases: TGTGCCAGTAGTCTACGGACTAGCGGCACAGATACGCAGTATTTT. It specifies CASSLRTSGTDTQYF.

This clone has a handful of counts. The genes are TRBV3-1 (or the pseudogene TRBV3-2) and TRBJ2-2; no firm D call. The germline CDR1 and CDR2 sequences are LGHDT and YNNKEL (reference sequence). The CDR3 is 15 residues long. With 4 bases removed from V and 5 bases from J, the gap between germline ends came to 14 bases. The CDR3 is CASSPRRDGTGELFF. In DNA form, the CDR3 reads TGTGCCAGCAGCCCACGGCGTGACGGGACCGGGGAGCTGTTTTTT.